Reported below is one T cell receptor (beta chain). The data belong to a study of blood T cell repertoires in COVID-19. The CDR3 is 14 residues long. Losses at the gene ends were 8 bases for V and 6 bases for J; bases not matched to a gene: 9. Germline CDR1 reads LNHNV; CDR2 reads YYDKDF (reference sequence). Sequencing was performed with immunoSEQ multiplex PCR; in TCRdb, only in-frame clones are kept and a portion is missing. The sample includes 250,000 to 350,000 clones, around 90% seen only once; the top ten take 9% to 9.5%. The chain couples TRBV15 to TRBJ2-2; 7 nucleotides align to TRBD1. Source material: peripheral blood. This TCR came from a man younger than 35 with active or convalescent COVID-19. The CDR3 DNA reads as TGTGCCACCGGGAATACAGGGGTAGCCGGGGAGCTGTTTTTT. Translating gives CATGNTGVAGELFF.